The 11 T cell receptor beta chains presented below share a single source sample, sequenced in a study of identifying expanded T cells in peripheral blood (dated 2019 in TCRdb). The library was obtained by the immunoSEQ multiplex PCR assay. TCRdb carries this immuneACCESS record with in-frame sequences only. Its versions omit some clonotypes, under half of them owing to an unresolved V gene in the studies checked, with the rest unexplained. The sample yields more than 90,000 clones; about 83% were counted once. The ten largest make up about 17% of the sample. The sequencing sample was made of blood. These TCRs come from a person aged 18 to 69 in good health.

The J gene is TRBJ2-3, the V gene TRBV19; D not resolved. The V gene's germline CDR1 is LNHDA and CDR2 SQIVND (reference sequence). The V and J ends lost 3 bases and 5 bases respectively, with 12 bases between them. The CDR3 totals 14 residues. The CDR3 reads CASSMIPQVDTQYF. The CDR3 DNA reads TGTGCCAGTAGTATGATCCCGCAGGTAGATACGCAGTATTTT.

This clone came up once. This rearrangement joins TRBV11-2 to TRBJ1-5; D gene unclear. The CDR3 runs to 15 residues. The germline CDR1 and CDR2 sequences are SGHAT and FQNNGV. V was shortened by 4 bases and J by 4 bases, with 14 bases between the two germline ends. CDR3 sequence: CASSSIQHQNQPQHF. DNA for the CDR3: TGTGCCAGCAGCTCCATCCAGCATCAGAATCAGCCCCAGCATTTT.

The chain uses TRBV11-2 and TRBJ1-2; possible D gene TRBD1, 5 bases. V gave up 10 bases and J gave up 6 bases, with 18 bases separating them. The CDR3 length is 13 residues. From germline, CDR1 is SGHAT and CDR2 FQNNGV. In nucleotides, the CDR3 is TGTGCCACCACCACAGGCAGGGTGAATGGCTACACCTTC. Translation gives CATTTGRVNGYTF.

A few counts support this clone. The gene calls are TRBV2 and TRBJ1-5, with a tentative D call TRBD1 (6 bases). CDR1 is SNHLY and CDR2 is FYNNEI in the germline V gene. Between the trimmed V and J ends, which lost 8 bases and 2 bases, there was a span of 13 bases. This CDR3 contains 14 residues. CDR3 protein: CASSGGRGNQPQHF. In DNA, the CDR3 is TGTGCCAGCTCGGGGGGCAGGGGCAATCAGCCCCAGCATTTT.

This clone was counted a single time. This chain connects TRBV7-9 to TRBJ1-3, with D uncertain. The germline V and J ends were trimmed by 2 bases and 4 bases, with 12 bases remaining between them. The CDR3 runs to 15 residues. Germline CDR1 reads SEHNR; CDR2 reads FQNEAQ (reference sequence). The CDR3 DNA is TGTGCCAGCAGCTTATTGATGGGAACAGGAAACACCATATATTTT. Its protein is CASSLLMGTGNTIYF.

This chain joins TRBV9 and TRBJ2-1, with D possibly TRBD2 on 5 matching bases. This CDR3 region has 14 residues. Trimming pared 4 bases from V and 5 bases from J, leaving 13 bases between. The germline V gene encodes CDR1 SGDLS and CDR2 YYNGEE. CDR3 sequence (DNA): TGTGCCAGCAGCCCGGGCCTGCGGGACAATGAGCAGTTCTTC. This encodes CASSPGLRDNEQFF. The full variable domain, completed using reference TRBV9 and TRBJ2-1, is DSGVTQTPKHLITATGQRVTLRCSPRSGDLSVYWYQQSLDQGLQFLIQYYNGEERAKGNILERFSAQQFPDLHSELNLSSLELGDSALYFCASSPGLRDNEQFFGPGTRLTVL.

The rearrangement joins TRBV5-5 to TRBJ1-5; D remains ambiguous. From germline, CDR1 is SGHKS and CDR2 YYEKEE (reference sequence). The CDR3 contains 14 residues. Trimming stripped 0 bases from V and 5 bases from J, with 9 bases between. The CDR3 nucleotides are TGTGCCAGCAGCTTGGTTTCCGATGATCAGCCCCAGCATTTT. As protein: CASSLVSDDQPQHF.

This chain uses TRBV5-6 with TRBJ2-6; TRBD2 aligns across 7 bases. The ends lost 2 bases at V and 4 bases at J; junction bases unmatched: 12. The CDR3 consists of 18 residues. Germline V gene lookup returns CDR1 SGHDT and CDR2 YYEEEE. The CDR3 DNA is TGTGCCAGCAGCTTCGGGGGGATCGGCCGGGCCGGGGCCAACGTCCTGACTTTC. It translates to CASSFGGIGRAGANVLTF.

In this sample, this clone turned up once. The genes are TRBV6-4 and TRBJ2-1; the D is unclear. The germline gives CDR1 MRHNA, CDR2 SNTAGT. Trimming removed 0 bases from V and 2 bases from J, with 2 bases in between. The CDR3 length is 13 residues. The CDR3 is CASSDSPYNEQFF. DNA of the CDR3: TGTGCCAGCAGTGACTCCCCCTACAATGAGCAGTTCTTC.

V is TRBV5-6 and J is TRBJ1-6, with D maybe TRBD1 (5 bases). The germline V gene has CDR1 SGHDT and CDR2 YYEEEE. The CDR3 runs to 16 residues. V was trimmed by 0 bases and J by 6 bases, leaving 13 bases between them. The CDR3 protein is CASSLAATELNSPLHF. In nucleotides, the CDR3 is TGTGCCAGCAGCTTGGCTGCGACAGAGCTTAATTCACCCCTCCACTTT.

The gene calls are TRBV7-6 and TRBJ1-3; no reliable D call. Germline V gene sequence: CDR1 SGHVS, CDR2 FNYEAQ. The CDR3 covers 16 residues. The V and J ends lost 5 bases and 0 bases respectively, with 14 bases between them. The CDR3 nucleotides are TGTGCCAGCAGCCCGGGCATCCATCACTCTGGAAACACCATATATTTT. This encodes CASSPGIHHSGNTIYF.